This is a list of T cell receptor beta chains from one sample in a study of shared clonotypes between healthy human individuals. Sequenced by immunoSEQ multiplex PCR; TCRdb stores in-frame clones only, minus some. The repertoire holds some 580,000 clones, with roughly 98% as singletons. Sequencing was performed on naive CD8+ T cells sorted from blood. The receptors were gathered from a man younger than 45 in good health. Each CDR3 is given with its conserved first and last residue. The order of the fields is clone size, D gene, V gene, J gene, CDR3 protein. A D gene is named only where the DNA matches it firmly. Rows give clone size only sometimes, using once, few, many, or a class for an expanded clone.

abundance: -
d_gene: -
v_gene: TRBV27
j_gene: TRBJ2-7
CDR3aa: CAAGILHYEQYF

abundance: -
d_gene: TRBD1
v_gene: TRBV5-1
j_gene: TRBJ2-7
CDR3aa: CASSLGTGHYEQYF

abundance: -
d_gene: TRBD1
v_gene: TRBV30
j_gene: TRBJ1-5
CDR3aa: CAWSTGAEGNQPQHF

abundance: -
d_gene: TRBD2
v_gene: TRBV6-1
j_gene: TRBJ2-7
CDR3aa: CASSATSGSSYEQYF

abundance: -
d_gene: TRBD1
v_gene: TRBV10-3
j_gene: TRBJ2-1
CDR3aa: CAITDRTGSYNEQFF

abundance: once
d_gene: -
v_gene: TRBV11-3
j_gene: TRBJ2-1
CDR3aa: CASSHPDYNEQFF

abundance: -
d_gene: -
v_gene: TRBV28
j_gene: TRBJ2-1
CDR3aa: CATRREGFYNEQFF

abundance: -
d_gene: -
v_gene: TRBV13
j_gene: TRBJ2-7
CDR3aa: CASSLSGHSDYEQYF

abundance: -
d_gene: -
v_gene: TRBV4-1
j_gene: TRBJ2-7
CDR3aa: CASSQALTSSYEQYF

abundance: -
d_gene: -
v_gene: TRBV6-4
j_gene: TRBJ2-1
CDR3aa: CASSDEMVGLPYNEQFF

abundance: -
d_gene: TRBD2
v_gene: TRBV25-1
j_gene: TRBJ2-1
CDR3aa: CASSGPRTSSHNEQFF

abundance: -
d_gene: -
v_gene: TRBV28
j_gene: TRBJ2-7
CDR3aa: CASSFLAGRNEQYF

abundance: -
d_gene: TRBD1
v_gene: TRBV5-1
j_gene: TRBJ2-7
CDR3aa: CASSFHRQGTVEQYF

abundance: -
d_gene: TRBD1
v_gene: TRBV29-1
j_gene: TRBJ2-7
CDR3aa: CSVLRDSSYEQYF

abundance: -
d_gene: TRBD1
v_gene: TRBV12-5
j_gene: TRBJ2-4
CDR3aa: CASAAGGAKNIQYF

abundance: -
d_gene: -
v_gene: TRBV15
j_gene: TRBJ2-2
CDR3aa: CAIRADGRITGELFF

abundance: -
d_gene: TRBD1
v_gene: TRBV5-1
j_gene: TRBJ2-2
CDR3aa: CASSSLGQGAGELFF

abundance: once
d_gene: -
v_gene: TRBV14
j_gene: TRBJ2-1
CDR3aa: CASSQVVREYNMNEQFF

abundance: -
d_gene: -
v_gene: TRBV7-9
j_gene: TRBJ1-2
CDR3aa: CASSSSLWDYGYTF

abundance: -
d_gene: -
v_gene: TRBV11-2
j_gene: TRBJ2-7
CDR3aa: CASSSTERPYEQYF

abundance: -
d_gene: -
v_gene: TRBV5-1
j_gene: TRBJ1-2
CDR3aa: CASSLDNGLDGYTF

abundance: -
d_gene: TRBD2
v_gene: TRBV7-9
j_gene: TRBJ2-1
CDR3aa: CASSLDRTSGRAYEQFF

abundance: -
d_gene: TRBD1
v_gene: TRBV10-1
j_gene: TRBJ2-7
CDR3aa: CASREGQGVIYEQYF

abundance: -
d_gene: TRBD1
v_gene: TRBV27
j_gene: TRBJ2-1
CDR3aa: CASSLRQGSPYNEQFF

abundance: -
d_gene: -
v_gene: TRBV4-1
j_gene: TRBJ2-1
CDR3aa: CASSYNQYNEQFF

abundance: -
d_gene: -
v_gene: TRBV27
j_gene: TRBJ2-1
CDR3aa: CASSPGVGYNEQFF

abundance: -
d_gene: TRBD1
v_gene: TRBV29-1
j_gene: TRBJ2-1
CDR3aa: CSVSLGTGGNEQFF

abundance: -
d_gene: -
v_gene: TRBV29-1
j_gene: TRBJ2-7
CDR3aa: CSVQQGYEQYF

abundance: -
d_gene: -
v_gene: TRBV4-1
j_gene: TRBJ2-7
CDR3aa: CASTAGLASSYEQYF

abundance: -
d_gene: TRBD1
v_gene: TRBV6-5
j_gene: TRBJ1-4
CDR3aa: CASSSGTANNEKLFF

abundance: -
d_gene: TRBD2
v_gene: TRBV5-1
j_gene: TRBJ2-7
CDR3aa: CASSVVAGGHEQYF

abundance: -
d_gene: TRBD1
v_gene: TRBV11-2
j_gene: TRBJ2-7
CDR3aa: CASSQWDSYEQYF

abundance: -
d_gene: -
v_gene: TRBV28
j_gene: TRBJ1-1
CDR3aa: CASSLFGAEAFF

abundance: few
d_gene: -
v_gene: TRBV7-9
j_gene: TRBJ1-3
CDR3aa: CASGPGVSGNTIYF

abundance: -
d_gene: TRBD1
v_gene: TRBV7-9
j_gene: TRBJ2-4
CDR3aa: CASSVGGYGNIQYF

abundance: -
d_gene: -
v_gene: TRBV19
j_gene: TRBJ2-1
CDR3aa: CASSIGVNEQFF

abundance: -
d_gene: TRBD1
v_gene: TRBV6-5
j_gene: TRBJ1-4
CDR3aa: CASSSFTGTAKEKLFF

abundance: -
d_gene: TRBD2
v_gene: TRBV7-2
j_gene: TRBJ2-7
CDR3aa: CASSPLAGGEDEQYF

abundance: -
d_gene: -
v_gene: TRBV5-1
j_gene: TRBJ2-3
CDR3aa: CASSLVVGTDTQYF

abundance: -
d_gene: TRBD1
v_gene: TRBV6-1
j_gene: TRBJ2-7
CDR3aa: CATDRGTYEQYF

abundance: -
d_gene: TRBD1
v_gene: TRBV27
j_gene: TRBJ1-5
CDR3aa: CASRGQGLQPQHF

abundance: -
d_gene: -
v_gene: TRBV10-2
j_gene: TRBJ2-6
CDR3aa: CASEDRWVSGANVLTF

abundance: -
d_gene: TRBD2
v_gene: TRBV29-1
j_gene: TRBJ2-1
CDR3aa: CSVEGPAGGLYNEQFF

abundance: once
d_gene: -
v_gene: TRBV7-9
j_gene: TRBJ1-3
CDR3aa: CASSLGTGTGNTIYF

abundance: -
d_gene: -
v_gene: TRBV14
j_gene: TRBJ2-7
CDR3aa: CASSQDRGVNYEQYF

abundance: -
d_gene: TRBD1
v_gene: TRBV29-1
j_gene: TRBJ2-4
CDR3aa: CSVEGTGGSIQYF

abundance: -
d_gene: TRBD2
v_gene: TRBV4-3
j_gene: TRBJ2-1
CDR3aa: CASSQVVSGINNEQFF